These 9 T cell receptor beta chains were all obtained from the same sample, sequenced in a study of T-cell reconstitution after alpha-beta-depleted transplantation in children. Library preparation (for TCRbeta) was performed with unique molecular identifiers. One entry per CDR3 protein results from TCRdb running MiXCR on the PCR reads. Of approximately 980,000 distinct CDR3 sequences listed, about 29% are singletons. The sample was PBMCs, mostly from graft donor cells, taken 360 days after TCRalphabeta/CD19-depleted stem cell transplant. The receptors were sampled from a boy under two years old who had a stem cell transplant for SCID, so the T cells may come from the graft donor.

The J gene is TRBJ2-7, the V gene TRBV5-1; a weak D match, TRBD1 (5 bases). The CDR3 is 17 residues long. CDR1 is SGHRS and CDR2 is YFSETQ in the germline V gene. With 0 bases removed from V and 0 bases from J, the gap between germline ends came to 16 bases. CDR3 DNA sequence: TGCGCCAGCAGCTTGGGCCCTAAGGGGCCGCTCTCCTACGAGCAGTACTTC. Translating it yields CASSLGPKGPLSYEQYF.

This clonotype was observed a handful of times. This chain joins TRBV12-3 or TRBV12-4 and TRBJ1-4, with 7 nucleotides matching TRBD1. The V segment lost 7 bases and the J segment 13 bases; nucleotides outside the gene matches: 15. This CDR3 comprises 14 residues. The CDR3 protein is CASNSGGTPGGLFF. CDR3 bases: TGTGCCAGCAACTCAGGGGGGACCCCCGGAGGACTGTTTTTT.

The genes are TRBV10-2 and TRBJ2-1; TRBD2 matches at 12 bases. This CDR3 is built from 18 residues. Germline lookup yields CDR1 WSHSY and CDR2 SAAADI. J was trimmed by 0 bases and V by 6 bases; bases with no gene match: 9. The CDR3 DNA follows: TGCGCCAGCAGGACCTCTAGCGGGGGGGTTAGCTCCTACAATGAGCAGTTCTTC. Protein: CASRTSSGGVSSYNEQFF.

This clonotype has a handful of counts. The chain is built from TRBV12-3 or TRBV12-4 and TRBJ1-5; D gene unclear. The CDR3 has 14 residues. The V end was cut by 5 bases, the J end by 0 bases, with 8 bases between. CDR3 bases: TGTGCCAGCAGTCTCCGGCATAGCAATCAGCCCCAGCATTTT. It specifies CASSLRHSNQPQHF.

The chain carries TRBV10-3 and TRBJ1-3; no firm D call. The germline CDR1 and CDR2 sequences are ENHRY and SYGVKD. Trimming took 0 bases from V and 4 from J, leaving 10 bases between them. The CDR3 runs 15 residues. CDR3 DNA sequence: TGTGCCATCAGTGAGTCTTTGGGCTCCGGAAACACCATATATTTT. As protein: CAISESLGSGNTIYF.

The chain couples TRBV29-1 to TRBJ2-2; 8 bases map to TRBD1. Germline-derived CDR1 and CDR2 are SQVTM and ANQGSEA. The CDR3 is 12 amino acids. The CDR3 nucleotides are TGCAGTTACAGGGGGATGCCCGGGGAGCTGTTTTTT. As protein: CSYRGMPGELFF.

Details on this clonotype: The CDR3 end shows no conserved phenylalanine or tryptophan, and so a read error is likely. The V and J genes are TRBV5-6 and TRBJ1-1; maybe TRBD1 (5 bases). The CDR3 runs to 18 residues. V gave up 4 bases and J gave up 8 bases, with 30 bases separating them. Per the germline V gene, CDR1 is SGHDT and CDR2 is YYEEEE. The CDR3 spells CASSLFGINRTGPLEAFC. The CDR3 DNA follows: TGTGCCAGCAGCCTGTTCGGAATAAACAGGACGGGCCCTCTGGAAGCTTTCTGT.

A few counts support this clonotype. This sequence joins TRBV11-2 and TRBJ2-3; D is undetermined. The germline V and J ends were trimmed by 1 base and 6 bases, with 11 bases remaining between them. Germline CDR1 reads SGHAT; CDR2 reads FQNNGV. The CDR3 runs 14 residues. In DNA, the CDR3 is TGTGCCAGCAGCTTAGGGTCTGGCTGGGATACGCAGTATTTT. Translation gives CASSLGSGWDTQYF.

The chain uses TRBV5-1 and TRBJ1-1, with D possibly matching TRBD1 (5 bases). Germline V gives CDR1 SGHRS, CDR2 YFSETQ. This CDR3 is built from 13 residues. The germline V and J ends were trimmed by 5 bases and 6 bases, with 14 bases remaining between them. The CDR3 region has the DNA TGCGCCAGCAGGGGACCGTCGGATTCTGAAGCTTTCTTT. Translation: CASRGPSDSEAFF.